Sequencing of this T cell receptor (beta chain) was carried out in a study of control samples from healthy donors and cancer patients. The CDR3 extends over 13 amino acids. Germline assignment: CDR1 SQVTM and CDR2 ANQGSEA. V dropped 6 bases and J dropped 4 bases, with 13 bases sitting between them. Profiled with immunoSEQ multiplex PCR; TCRdb holds only in-frame clones, not every one. There are 100,000 to 150,000 clones in the sample; approximately 90% occur only once, and approximately 9% lies in the top ten. Sequenced input: blood. The receptor's source is a man aged 18-30 years in good health. V and J are TRBV29-1 and TRBJ2-1; D is possibly TRBD2 (6 bases). As DNA, the CDR3 is TGCAGCGTCGGGGCGGGGCCGTACAATGAGCAGTTCTTC. Its protein is CSVGAGPYNEQFF.